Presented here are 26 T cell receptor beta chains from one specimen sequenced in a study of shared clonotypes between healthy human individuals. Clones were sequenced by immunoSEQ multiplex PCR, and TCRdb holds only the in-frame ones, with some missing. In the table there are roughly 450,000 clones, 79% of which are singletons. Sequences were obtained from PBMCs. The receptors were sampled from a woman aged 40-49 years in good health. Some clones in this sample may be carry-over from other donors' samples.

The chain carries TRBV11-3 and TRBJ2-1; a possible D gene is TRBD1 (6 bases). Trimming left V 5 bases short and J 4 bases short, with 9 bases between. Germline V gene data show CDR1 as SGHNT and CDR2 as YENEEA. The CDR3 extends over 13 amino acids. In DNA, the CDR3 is TGTGCCAGCAGCCCGCAGGGGTACAATGAGCAGTTCTTC. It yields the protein CASSPQGYNEQFF.

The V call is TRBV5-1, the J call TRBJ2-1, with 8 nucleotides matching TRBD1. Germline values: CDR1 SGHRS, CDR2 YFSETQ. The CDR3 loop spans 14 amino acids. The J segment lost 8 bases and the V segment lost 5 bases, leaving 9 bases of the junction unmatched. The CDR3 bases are TGCGCCAGCAGTCTCGCTACACAGGGGGATGAGCAGTTCTTC. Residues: CASSLATQGDEQFF. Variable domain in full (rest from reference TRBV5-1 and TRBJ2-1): KAGVTQTPRYLIKTRGQQVTLSCSPISGHRSVSWYQQTPGQGLQFLFEYFSETQRNKGNFPGRFSGRQFSNSRSEMNVSTLELGDSALYLCASSLATQGDEQFFGPGTRLTVL.

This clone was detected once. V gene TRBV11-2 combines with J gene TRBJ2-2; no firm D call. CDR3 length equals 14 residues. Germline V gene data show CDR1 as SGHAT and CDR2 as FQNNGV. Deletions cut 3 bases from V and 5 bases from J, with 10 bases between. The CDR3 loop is CASSFGSWTGELFF. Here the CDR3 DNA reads TGTGCCAGCAGCTTTGGTAGCTGGACCGGGGAGCTGTTTTTT.

This CDR3 is CASSVGGGQDSYEQYF. In DNA form, the CDR3 reads TGTGCCAGCAGCGTAGGGGGGGGCCAGGACTCCTACGAGCAGTACTTC. The chain employs TRBV9 and TRBJ2-7; D is possibly TRBD2 (7 bases). The CDR3 runs to 16 residues. Germline lookup yields CDR1 SGDLS and CDR2 YYNGEE. V gave up 0 bases and J gave up 0 bases, with 13 bases separating them.

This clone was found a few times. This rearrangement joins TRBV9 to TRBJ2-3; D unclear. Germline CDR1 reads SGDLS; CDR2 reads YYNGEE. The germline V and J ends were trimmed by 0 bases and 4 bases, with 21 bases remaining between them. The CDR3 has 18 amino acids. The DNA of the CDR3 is TGTGCCAGCAGCGTAGCTCGGCGGCCGAGCTCATCCGCAGATACGCAGTATTTT. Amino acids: CASSVARRPSSSADTQYF.

The CDR3 here is CASSRAVWEKLFF. The CDR3 DNA follows: TGTGCCAGCAGTAGGGCGGTTTGGGAAAAACTGTTTTTT. The chain recombines TRBV6-5 with TRBJ1-4; unclear D gene. The V end was cut by 5 bases, the J end by 8 bases, with 12 bases between. CDR3 length: 13 amino acids. The germline V gene has CDR1 MNHEY and CDR2 SVGAGI.

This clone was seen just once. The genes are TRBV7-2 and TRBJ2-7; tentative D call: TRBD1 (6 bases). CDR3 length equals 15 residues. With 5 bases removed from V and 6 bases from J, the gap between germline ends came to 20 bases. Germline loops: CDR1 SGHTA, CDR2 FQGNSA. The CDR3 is CASSLSSGQDFEQYF. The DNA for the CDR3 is TGTGCCAGCAGCCTATCCTCGGGACAAGACTTCGAGCAGTACTTC.

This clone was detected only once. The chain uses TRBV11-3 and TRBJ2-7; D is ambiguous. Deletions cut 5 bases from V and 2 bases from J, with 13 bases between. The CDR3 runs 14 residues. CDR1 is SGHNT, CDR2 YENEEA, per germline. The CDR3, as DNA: TGTGCCAGCAGCCCCGCCGGATGGCCCTACGAGCAGTACTTC. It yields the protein CASSPAGWPYEQYF.

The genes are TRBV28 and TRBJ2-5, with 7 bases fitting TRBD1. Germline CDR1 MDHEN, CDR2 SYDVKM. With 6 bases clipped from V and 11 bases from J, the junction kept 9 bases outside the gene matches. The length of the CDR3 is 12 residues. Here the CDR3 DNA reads TGTGCCAGCAGACTGACAGGGAAGGAGCAGTACTTC. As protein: CASRLTGKEQYF.

The CDR3 DNA reads TGTGCCAGCAGGTTGACTAGCGGGAAAGCAGATACGCAGTATTTT. Residues: CASRLTSGKADTQYF. The J gene is TRBJ2-3, the V gene TRBV2; 11 bases are a match to TRBD2. This CDR3 is built from 15 residues. CDR1 and CDR2 from the germline V gene are SNHLY and FYNNEI. Unmatched junction bases numbered 6, after V lost 6 bases and J lost 4 bases.

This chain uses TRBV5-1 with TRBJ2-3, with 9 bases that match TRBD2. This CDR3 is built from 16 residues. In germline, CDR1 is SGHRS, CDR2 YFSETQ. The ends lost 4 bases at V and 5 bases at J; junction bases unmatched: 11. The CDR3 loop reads CASSPPYAGGEDTQYF. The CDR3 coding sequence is TGCGCCAGCAGCCCCCCTTATGCGGGAGGGGAAGATACGCAGTATTTT.

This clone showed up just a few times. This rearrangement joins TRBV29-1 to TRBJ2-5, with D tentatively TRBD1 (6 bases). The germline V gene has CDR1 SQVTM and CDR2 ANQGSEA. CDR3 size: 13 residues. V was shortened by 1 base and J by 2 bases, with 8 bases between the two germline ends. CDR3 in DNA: TGCAGCGTTGAAGTGACAGGACAAGAGACCCAGTACTTC. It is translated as CSVEVTGQETQYF.

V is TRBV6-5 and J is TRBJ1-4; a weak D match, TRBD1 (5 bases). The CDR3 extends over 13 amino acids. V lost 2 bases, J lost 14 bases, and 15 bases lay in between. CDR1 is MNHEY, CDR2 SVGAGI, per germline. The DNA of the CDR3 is TGTGCCAGCAGTTACGCGGGGGTTGGTCGCCTGTTTTTT. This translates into CASSYAGVGRLFF.

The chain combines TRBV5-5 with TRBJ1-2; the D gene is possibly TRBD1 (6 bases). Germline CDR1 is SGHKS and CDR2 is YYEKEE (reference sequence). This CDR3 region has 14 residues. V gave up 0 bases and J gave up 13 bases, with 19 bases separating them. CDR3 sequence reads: CASSLADPYRGCTF. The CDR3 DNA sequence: TGTGCCAGCAGCTTGGCAGACCCTTATAGGGGGTGCACCTTC.

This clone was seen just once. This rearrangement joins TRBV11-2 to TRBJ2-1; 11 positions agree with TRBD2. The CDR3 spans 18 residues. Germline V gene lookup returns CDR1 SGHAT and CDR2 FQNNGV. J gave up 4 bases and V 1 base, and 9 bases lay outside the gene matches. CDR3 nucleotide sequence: TGTGCCAGCAGCTTAGCTGGGCCGGGACTAGCGGCTTACAATGAGCAGTTCTTC. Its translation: CASSLAGPGLAAYNEQFF.

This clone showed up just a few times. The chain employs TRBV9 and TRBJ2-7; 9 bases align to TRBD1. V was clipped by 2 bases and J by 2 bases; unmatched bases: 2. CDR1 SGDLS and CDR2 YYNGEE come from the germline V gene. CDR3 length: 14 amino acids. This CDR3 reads CASSVRDRAYEQYF. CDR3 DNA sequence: TGTGCCAGCAGCGTGAGGGACAGGGCCTACGAGCAGTACTTC.

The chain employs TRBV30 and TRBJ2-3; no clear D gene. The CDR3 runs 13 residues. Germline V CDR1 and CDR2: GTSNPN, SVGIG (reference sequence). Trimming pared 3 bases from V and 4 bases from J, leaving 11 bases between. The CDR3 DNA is TGTGCCTGGAGCTTGGGTGTTCCAGATACGCAGTATTTT. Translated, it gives CAWSLGVPDTQYF.

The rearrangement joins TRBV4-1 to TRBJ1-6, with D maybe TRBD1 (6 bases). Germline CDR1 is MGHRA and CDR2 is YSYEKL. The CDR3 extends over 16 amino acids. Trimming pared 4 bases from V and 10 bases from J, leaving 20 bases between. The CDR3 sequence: CASSPRREGVRSPLHF. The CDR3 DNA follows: TGCGCCAGCAGCCCTCGCCGGGAGGGGGTTCGGTCACCCCTCCACTTT.

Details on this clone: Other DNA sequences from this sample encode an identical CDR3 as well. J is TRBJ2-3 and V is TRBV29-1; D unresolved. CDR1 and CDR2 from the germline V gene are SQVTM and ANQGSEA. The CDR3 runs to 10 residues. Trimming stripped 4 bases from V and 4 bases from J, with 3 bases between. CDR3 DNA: TGCAGCGTTGGGGCAGATACGCAGTATTTT. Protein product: CSVGADTQYF.

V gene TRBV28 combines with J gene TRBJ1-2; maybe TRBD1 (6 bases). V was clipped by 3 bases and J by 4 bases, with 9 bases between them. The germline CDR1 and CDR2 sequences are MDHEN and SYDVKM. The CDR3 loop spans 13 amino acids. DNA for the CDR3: TGTGCCAGCAGTTTCGGGGGCGGCTATGGCTACACCTTC. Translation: CASSFGGGYGYTF.

The CDR3 DNA sequence: TGTGCCAGCAGCCCTGTTGGAGGGCTCGGCAATGAGCAGTTCTTC. Its translation is CASSPVGGLGNEQFF. This chain connects TRBV7-9 to TRBJ2-1, with a tentative D call TRBD2 (6 bases). CDR3 size: 15 residues. Deletions cut 5 bases from V and 6 bases from J, with 17 bases between. From germline, CDR1 is SEHNR and CDR2 FQNEAQ (reference sequence).

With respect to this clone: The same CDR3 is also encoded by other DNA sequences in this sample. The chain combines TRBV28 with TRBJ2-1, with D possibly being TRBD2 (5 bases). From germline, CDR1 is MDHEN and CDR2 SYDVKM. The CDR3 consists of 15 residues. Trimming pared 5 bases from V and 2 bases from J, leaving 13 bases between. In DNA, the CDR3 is TGTGCCAGCAGTCCAAGCGGTATTACCTACAATGAGCAGTTCTTC. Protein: CASSPSGITYNEQFF.

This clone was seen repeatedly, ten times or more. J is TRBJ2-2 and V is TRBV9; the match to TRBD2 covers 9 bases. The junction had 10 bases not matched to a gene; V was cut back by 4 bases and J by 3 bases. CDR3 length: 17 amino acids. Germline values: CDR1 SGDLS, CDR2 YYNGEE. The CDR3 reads CASSPNLAGIDTGELFF. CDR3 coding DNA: TGTGCCAGCAGCCCAAACCTAGCGGGAATCGACACCGGGGAGCTGTTTTTT.

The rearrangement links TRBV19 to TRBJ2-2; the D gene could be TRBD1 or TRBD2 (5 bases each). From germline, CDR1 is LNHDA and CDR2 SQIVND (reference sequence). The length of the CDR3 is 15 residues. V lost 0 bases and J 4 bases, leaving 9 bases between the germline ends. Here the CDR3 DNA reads TGTGCCAGTAGTATAGATGGGACCGGCACCGGGGAGCTGTTTTTT. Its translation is CASSIDGTGTGELFF.

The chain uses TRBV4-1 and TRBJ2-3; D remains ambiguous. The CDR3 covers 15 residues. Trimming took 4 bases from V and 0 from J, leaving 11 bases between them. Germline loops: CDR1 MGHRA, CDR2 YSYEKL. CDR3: CASSPHGSSTDTQYF. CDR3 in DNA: TGCGCCAGCAGCCCCCACGGGTCTAGCACAGATACGCAGTATTTT.

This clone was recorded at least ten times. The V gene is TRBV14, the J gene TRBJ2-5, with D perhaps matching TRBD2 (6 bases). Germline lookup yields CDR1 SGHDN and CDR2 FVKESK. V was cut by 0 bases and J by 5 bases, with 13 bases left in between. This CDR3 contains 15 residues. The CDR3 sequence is CASSQDRGFLETQYF. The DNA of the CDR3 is TGTGCCAGCAGCCAAGATCGGGGGTTTTTGGAGACCCAGTACTTC.